This T cell receptor (beta chain) is from a study of T cells after yellow fever vaccination. Overall study context: Fractions with few cells were prepared using SMART-Seq v4 Ultra Low Input.

Many counts were recorded for this clonotype. The antigen is undetermined. TCRdb redid the calling of the 5' RACE reads with MiXCR, one entry per CDR3 protein. The sample gives around 350,000 distinct CDR3 sequences, roughly 6.2% of which show up once; 14% to 15% is in the top ten. This CDR3 has 14 amino acids. CDR1 and CDR2 (germline): GTSNPN, SVGIG (reference sequence). V lost 4 bases, J lost 6 bases, and 15 bases lay in between. Study observations and caveats: Clones from primary vaccination mostly reappeared after the booster (about 97% CD4, around 90% CD8).

This sequence joins TRBV30 and TRBJ2-2, with D possibly being TRBD1 (6 bases). This specimen consisted of PBMCs, obtained 5 days after the yellow fever booster vaccination. The origin of this receptor is a man aged 25 to 40 who received the YFV17D yellow fever vaccine. DNA for the CDR3: TGTGCCTGGAACAGACAGGCTAAATCCGGGGAGCTGTTTTTT. Translated: CAWNRQAKSGELFF.